The 28 T cell receptor beta chains given below trace back to one sample, sequenced in a study of OX40 agonist ivuxolimab in advanced cancers. The repertoire was sequenced with immunoSEQ multiplex PCR; TCRdb's copy has only in-frame clones and lacks some. The table includes approximately 12,000 clones, roughly 71% detected once. The sample was CD4+ or CD8+ T cells sorted from blood, taken in a trial of the OX40 agonist ivuxolimab. The receptor source for this set is an adult with an advanced solid tumor such as melanoma, head and neck, liver or kidney cancer.

The chain carries TRBV11-2 and TRBJ2-7; D tentatively reads TRBD1 or TRBD2 (5 bases each). Germline V gene data show CDR1 as SGHAT and CDR2 as FQNNGV. The CDR3 runs to 13 residues. V was pared by 5 bases and J by 9 bases, with 17 bases between. This CDR3 is CASSRDLGERQYF. The CDR3 coding sequence is TGTGCCAGCAGCCGGGACCTAGGGGAAAGGCAGTACTTC.

The rearrangement links TRBV4-3 to TRBJ2-3; 9 bases map to TRBD2. CDR1 LGHNA and CDR2 YSLEER come from the germline V gene. CDR3 length: 17 residues. V was clipped by 0 bases and J by 6 bases; unmatched bases: 10. Written as DNA, the CDR3 is TGCGCCAGCAGCCAAGAACCGGCGGGGGGGCTCAGGGATACGCAGTATTTT. It yields the protein CASSQEPAGGLRDTQYF.

This rearrangement joins TRBV6-6 to TRBJ1-5; 7 bases are a match to TRBD1. Germline V gene data show CDR1 as MNHNY and CDR2 as SVGAGI (reference sequence). The CDR3 length is 13 residues. After removal of 8 bases from V and 3 bases from J, the junction contained 4 bases not matched to a gene. The CDR3 loop is CASGGQANQPQHF. The CDR3 nucleotides are TGTGCCAGCGGTGGACAGGCCAATCAGCCCCAGCATTTT.

The V call is TRBV25-1, the J call TRBJ2-1; D remains unclear. V was shortened by 4 bases and J by 0 bases, with 7 bases between the two germline ends. The CDR3 totals 14 residues. Germline lookup yields CDR1 MGHDK and CDR2 SYGVNS. The CDR3 reads CASSGWDSYNEQFF. CDR3 sequence (DNA): TGTGCCAGCAGTGGGTGGGACTCCTACAATGAGCAGTTCTTC.

The chain couples TRBV2 to TRBJ2-1, with D unresolved. The CDR3 loop spans 12 amino acids. Germline CDR1 is SNHLY and CDR2 is FYNNEI. Trimming removed 0 bases at V and 6 bases at J, with 3 bases between. CDR3 DNA: TGTGCCAGCAGTGAAGCGACCAATGAGCAGTTCTTC. This translates into CASSEATNEQFF.

V is TRBV19 and J is TRBJ1-2; D remains ambiguous. Germline-derived CDR1 and CDR2 are LNHDA and SQIVND (reference sequence). V was shortened by 7 bases and J by 9 bases, with 15 bases between the two germline ends. This CDR3 contains 12 residues. The DNA for the CDR3 is TGTGCCAGTATCTCAGAAGGGAGTCGCTACACCTTC. This sequence encodes CASISEGSRYTF.

The chain recombines TRBV6-5 with TRBJ2-5; no definite D call. Per germline, CDR1 MNHEY and CDR2 SVGAGI. Deletions cut 2 bases from V and 5 bases from J, with 3 bases between. This CDR3 contains 11 residues. This CDR3 reads CASSYGETQYF. The DNA of the CDR3 is TGTGCCAGCAGTTACGGTGAGACCCAGTACTTC.

The V call is TRBV13, the J call TRBJ2-5; D is unclear. The CDR3 consists of 13 residues. Germline V gives CDR1 PRHDT, CDR2 FYEKMQ (reference sequence). The V end was cut by 3 bases, the J end by 5 bases, with 10 bases between. The CDR3 loop reads CASSLAPGETQYF. The CDR3 region has the DNA TGTGCCAGCAGCTTGGCCCCCGGGGAGACCCAGTACTTC.

This clone was detected a few times. The chain recombines TRBV6-1 with TRBJ2-2; D is unclear. V lost 4 bases and J 4 bases, leaving 13 bases between the germline ends. CDR1 is MNHNS and CDR2 is SASEGT in the germline V gene. CDR3 length equals 15 residues. CDR3 residues: CASSATASGTGELFF. As DNA, the CDR3 is TGTGCCAGCAGTGCGACGGCCTCGGGCACCGGGGAGCTGTTTTTT.

As DNA, the CDR3 is TGTGCCAGCAGTTACGGGTCCTCCTACAATGAGCAGTTCTTC. Its translation: CASSYGSSYNEQFF. This chain joins TRBV6-5 and TRBJ2-1; D gene uncertain. Germline CDR1 is MNHEY and CDR2 is SVGAGI. V was cut by 2 bases and J by 0 bases, with 5 bases left in between. There are 14 residues in the CDR3.

The chain links TRBV5-8 to TRBJ1-5; no reliable D call. Germline V gene data show CDR1 as SGHTS and CDR2 as YDEGEE. The length of the CDR3 is 12 residues. V lost 1 base and J lost 5, with 4 bases in between. The CDR3 region has the DNA TGTGCCAGCAGCTTGCTAGATCAGCCCCAGCATTTT. This encodes CASSLLDQPQHF. Full variable domain (missing parts from reference TRBV5-8 and TRBJ1-5): EAGVTQSPTHLIKTRGQQATLRCSPISGHTSVYWYQQALGLGLQFLLWYDEGEERNRGNFPPRFSGRQFPNYSSELNVNALELEDSALYLCASSLLDQPQHFGDGTRLSIL.

Relative to its sample, this clone is large (0.1 to 1%). Here the CDR3 reads CASSSFDGNTIYF. The CDR3 region has the DNA TGTGCCAGCAGTTCATTTGATGGAAACACCATATATTTT. The chain is built from TRBV27 and TRBJ1-3; no reliable D call. The CDR3 spans 13 residues. Germline values: CDR1 MNHEY, CDR2 SMNVEV (reference sequence). V shed 4 bases and J shed 3 bases, with 7 bases lying between them.

The chain links TRBV6-5 to TRBJ2-2; D is perhaps TRBD1 (5 bases). V lost 6 bases and J lost 8, with 19 bases in between. This CDR3 has 15 amino acids. Germline V gene sequence: CDR1 MNHEY, CDR2 SVGAGI. CDR3 amino acids: CASSLLRGQTGELFF. The CDR3 nucleotides read TGTGCCAGCAGCTTACTAAGGGGCCAAACTGGGGAGCTGTTTTTT.

The chain combines TRBV5-1 with TRBJ2-7, with 9 bases lining up with TRBD1. Losses at the gene ends were 0 bases for V and 2 bases for J; bases not matched to a gene: 3. The CDR3 extends over 15 amino acids. CDR1 and CDR2 (germline): SGHRS, YFSETQ. The CDR3 here is CASSLVQGAAYEQYF. DNA for the CDR3: TGCGCCAGCAGCTTGGTACAGGGGGCCGCCTACGAGCAGTACTTC.

This sequence joins TRBV27 and TRBJ1-5; 9 bases are a match to TRBD1. Trimming at V came to 1 base and at J to 7 bases, leaving 14 bases not matched to a gene. This CDR3 has 18 amino acids. The germline CDR1 and CDR2 sequences are MNHEY and SMNVEV (reference sequence). The CDR3: CASSLYPRWTGDEQPQHF. As DNA, the CDR3 is TGTGCCAGCAGTTTATACCCCCGGTGGACAGGGGATGAACAGCCCCAGCATTTT.

This chain uses TRBV7-8 with TRBJ2-3; TRBD1 might be the D (5 bases). Germline CDR1 and CDR2: SGHVS and FQNEAQ. The CDR3 runs 13 residues. The V gene lost 4 bases and the J gene lost 6 bases, with 11 bases spanning the gap. CDR3 sequence: CASSYPGSDTQYF. The CDR3 bases are TGTGCCAGCAGCTATCCAGGGTCGGATACGCAGTATTTT.

The V call is TRBV2, the J call TRBJ2-7; D is undetermined. Germline loops: CDR1 SNHLY, CDR2 FYNNEI. The CDR3 loop spans 13 amino acids. The germline V and J ends were trimmed by 6 bases and 3 bases, with 12 bases remaining between them. In DNA, the CDR3 is TGTGCCAGCAGCCCCTCCGAGTACTACGAGCAGTACTTC. Translating it yields CASSPSEYYEQYF.

The chain is built from TRBV6-5 and TRBJ2-1; D is undetermined. This CDR3 has 13 residues. V lost 6 bases, J lost 8 bases, and 14 bases lay in between. The V gene's germline CDR1 is MNHEY and CDR2 SVGAGI. For the CDR3, the DNA is TGTGCCAGCAGCCTCGGGTGGTTCGATGAGCAGTTCTTC. It specifies CASSLGWFDEQFF.

The chain recombines TRBV6-5 with TRBJ1-2; D call uncertain. The length of the CDR3 is 13 residues. Germline V gene lookup returns CDR1 MNHEY and CDR2 SVGAGI. Trimming pared 2 bases from V and 1 base from J, leaving 5 bases between. For the CDR3, the DNA is TGTGCCAGCAGTTACAACGGTAACTATGGCTACACCTTC. Amino acid sequence: CASSYNGNYGYTF.

The chain links TRBV4-1 to TRBJ1-6, with 8 bases aligning to TRBD1. Losses at the gene ends were 0 bases for V and 9 bases for J; bases not matched to a gene: 10. Germline lookup yields CDR1 MGHRA and CDR2 YSYEKL. CDR3 length equals 17 residues. The CDR3 DNA reads TGCGCCAGCAGCCAAGATGGAGGGAGACAGGGGAGTTCACCCCTCCACTTT. Its translation is CASSQDGGRQGSSPLHF.

This rearrangement joins TRBV13 to TRBJ2-1; D uncertain. The CDR3 spans 13 residues. With 0 bases removed from V and 7 bases from J, the gap between germline ends came to 7 bases. Germline-derived CDR1 and CDR2 are PRHDT and FYEKMQ (reference sequence). CDR3 loop: CASSLGVANEQFF. In DNA, the CDR3 is TGTGCCAGCAGCTTAGGAGTGGCGAATGAGCAGTTCTTC.

V is TRBV2 and J is TRBJ2-5; 7 bases are shared with TRBD1. Judging by the DNA end, TRBJ2-7 fits better; the J call may be wrong. Germline CDR1 and CDR2: SNHLY and FYNNEI. This CDR3 contains 15 residues. The CDR3 nucleotides are TGTGCCAGCAGTGAAGGAGGGGGCGCGGTCCACGAGCAGTACTTC. Translated, it gives CASSEGGGAVHEQYF.

This rearrangement joins TRBV9 to TRBJ2-2; D is possibly TRBD1 (6 bases). Germline V gene data show CDR1 as SGDLS and CDR2 as YYNGEE. Trimming removed 4 bases from V and 0 bases from J, with 13 bases in between. The CDR3 length is 16 residues. Written as DNA, the CDR3 is TGTGCCAGCAGCCCGGGGAACAGGGCGAACACCGGGGAGCTGTTTTTT. Translated: CASSPGNRANTGELFF.

The chain carries TRBV13 and TRBJ2-7; tentative D call: TRBD1 (5 bases). The V gene's germline CDR1 is PRHDT and CDR2 FYEKMQ (reference sequence). The V end was cut by 5 bases, the J end by 2 bases, with 10 bases between. CDR3 size: 13 residues. This chain's CDR3 is CASSLQGTYEQYF. As DNA, the CDR3 is TGTGCCAGCAGCCTGCAGGGAACCTACGAGCAGTACTTC.

J is TRBJ2-7 and V is TRBV15; D remains unclear. The V gene lost 0 bases and the J gene lost 1 base, with 19 bases spanning the gap. The CDR3 consists of 18 residues. Germline CDR1 LNHNV, CDR2 YYDKDF (reference sequence). The CDR3 region is CATSRDRAGLLSSYEQYF. CDR3 DNA: TGTGCCACCAGCAGAGATCGGGCAGGCCTCCTTTCGTCCTACGAGCAGTACTTC.

This clone was seen a handful of times. This chain connects TRBV5-1 to TRBJ2-3; D is unresolved. The CDR3 loop spans 15 amino acids. Trimming took 6 bases from V and 6 from J, leaving 20 bases between them. The germline CDR1 and CDR2 sequences are SGHRS and YFSETQ. CDR3 in amino acids: CASNSGFFGQDTQYF. In DNA, the CDR3 is TGCGCCAGCAACTCAGGTTTTTTTGGGCAGGATACGCAGTATTTT. Variable domain in full (rest from reference TRBV5-1 and TRBJ2-3): KAGVTQTPRYLIKTRGQQVTLSCSPISGHRSVSWYQQTPGQGLQFLFEYFSETQRNKGNFPGRFSGRQFSNSRSEMNVSTLELGDSALYLCASNSGFFGQDTQYFGPGTRLTVL.

The gene calls are TRBV7-2 and TRBJ1-3; 7 positions agree with TRBD1. The germline V gene has CDR1 SGHTA and CDR2 FQGNSA. J lost 0 bases, V lost 5 bases, and 7 bases had no gene match. The CDR3 covers 16 residues. The CDR3 here is CASSPRDSRSGNTIYF. The CDR3 DNA reads TGTGCCAGCAGCCCGCGGGACAGCCGCTCTGGAAACACCATATATTTT.

This chain connects TRBV11-3 to TRBJ2-1; 8 nucleotides match TRBD2. Trimming removed 3 bases from V and 5 bases from J; junction bases left unmatched: 6. Germline CDR1 and CDR2: SGHNT and YENEEA. The CDR3 length is 15 residues. The CDR3 sequence is CASSLVAGTHNEQFF. The CDR3 nucleotides are TGTGCCAGCAGCTTGGTAGCGGGGACGCACAATGAGCAGTTCTTC.